This T cell receptor (beta chain) is drawn from a study of OX40 agonist ivuxolimab in advanced cancers. Study-level information: Patients were treated with ivuxolimab, an agonistic anti-OX40 (CD134) antibody. Prior anti-PD-1, anti-PD-L1 or anti-CTLA-4 therapy was allowed; 40% had some.

Assay used: immunoSEQ multiplex PCR; TCRdb lists only in-frame clones, some missing. The table has fewer than 90,000 clones, 92% seen once. Germline assignment: CDR1 SGHVS and CDR2 FQNEAQ. Trimming cost V 5 bases and J 8 bases; bases outside gene matches: 10. This CDR3 region has 14 residues. Blood specimens came from baseline, cycle 4 day 1, and cycle 7 day 1. The chain couples TRBV7-8 to TRBJ1-2, with 8 bases lining up with TRBD1. The source material was CD4+ or CD8+ T cells sorted from blood, sampled in a trial of the OX40 agonist ivuxolimab. This clonotype was sampled from an adult with an advanced solid tumor such as melanoma, head and neck, liver or kidney cancer. CDR3 residues: CASSINQGARGYTF. The DNA for the CDR3 is TGTGCCAGCAGCATAAACCAGGGGGCGCGGGGCTACACCTTC.